This T cell receptor beta chain was documented in a study of T cells in Graves' hyperthyroidism and ophthalmopathy. The CDR3 totals 14 residues. The V end lost 6 bases, the J end lost 4 bases, and 13 bases lay between the germline ends. CDR1 is LGHDT and CDR2 is YNNKEL in the germline V gene (reference sequence). This clonotype was counted many times. What it binds is unknown. The source material, RNA transcripts, was used to amplify TCR beta CDR3 regions. HTBI primers were the set used in a first-round RT-PCR of the TCR CDR3. TCRdb re-called the multiplex PCR reads with MiXCR, one entry per CDR3 protein. The sample lists 600,000 or so distinct CDR3 sequences; around 16% were seen once. Regarding the study as a whole: From stable hyperthyroidism, ophthalmopathy was set apart by a 13 V-J model.

The TCR sequence derives from a woman aged 30 to 39 with Graves' hyperthyroidism. The material sequenced was blood. This chain joins TRBV3-1 and TRBJ2-1, with a tentative D call TRBD1 (6 bases). The CDR3 sequence: CASSRQGRYNEQFF. Here the CDR3 DNA reads TGTGCCAGCAGTCGCCAGGGGCGGTACAATGAGCAGTTCTTC.